The 3 T cell receptor beta chains below come from one sample, sequenced in a study of Ad26.COV2.S vaccination and SARS-CoV-2 variants. The treatment: some 20 received Ad26.COV2.S at low or high dose, single or two shots; 5 received placebo; per-sample allocation not given. After the first vaccine or placebo injection, samples were drawn on day 63. The assay was immunoSEQ multiplex PCR, and TCRdb's table has in-frame clones only and misses some. The sample yields some 390,000 clones, less than 90% seen once. The sample in question was peripheral blood, obtained in a trial of Ad26.COV2.S vaccine versus placebo. These TCRs come from a person aged 18-65 years who received the Ad26.COV2.S COVID-19 vaccine or a placebo.

The chain uses TRBV5-1 and TRBJ1-4; D may be TRBD1 (5 bases). The CDR3 loop spans 13 amino acids. The germline V and J ends were trimmed by 5 bases and 7 bases, with 12 bases remaining between them. Per germline, CDR1 SGHRS and CDR2 YFSETQ. CDR3 protein: CASSSRDSEKLFF. Written as DNA, the CDR3 is TGCGCCAGCAGTTCCCGGGACTCTGAAAAACTGTTTTTT.

The chain combines TRBV2 with TRBJ1-4; no reliable D call. Germline CDR1 is SNHLY and CDR2 is FYNNEI. Trimming left V 2 bases short and J 8 bases short, with 9 bases between. This CDR3 comprises 13 residues. In nucleotides, the CDR3 is TGTGCCAGCAGTGAAATCGGGGAGGAAAAACTGTTTTTT. Translating gives CASSEIGEEKLFF.

This sequence joins TRBV5-1 and TRBJ2-1; 15 nucleotides match TRBD2. The J segment lost 8 bases and the V segment lost 7 bases, leaving 7 bases of the junction unmatched. The CDR3 has 15 amino acids. Germline V lookup: CDR1 SGHRS, CDR2 YFSETQ. CDR3 bases: TGCGCCAGCTTGCCGGGACTAGCGGGGGGCGATGAGCAGTTCTTC. This codes for CASLPGLAGGDEQFF. Drawing the rest from reference TRBV5-1 and TRBJ2-1, the complete variable domain is KAGVTQTPRYLIKTRGQQVTLSCSPISGHRSVSWYQQTPGQGLQFLFEYFSETQRNKGNFPGRFSGRQFSNSRSEMNVSTLELGDSALYLCASLPGLAGGDEQFFGPGTRLTVL.